The rows below give T cell receptor beta chains drawn from one sample of a study of blood T cells in healthy people across ages. In TCRdb, the 5' RACE reads were re-called with MiXCR into one record per CDR3 protein. The sample has 2 million or so distinct CDR3 sequences; about 50% are singletons. Sequencing was done on a sample of blood. These receptors were obtained from a woman in her 40s in good health. Each CDR3 is given with its conserved first and last residue. Fields, in order: J gene, D gene, V gene, clone size, CDR3 protein. A D gene is named only where the DNA matches it firmly. A row's size may be missing; if present it is once, few, many or a size class.

TRBJ2-3	TRBD2	TRBV4-3	-	CASSQGSGGVQYF
TRBJ1-1	-	TRBV12-3/TRBV12-4	-	CASSLRAAMNTEAFF
TRBJ2-1	-	TRBV5-1	-	CASSLYRGGNGQFF
TRBJ2-1	-	TRBV20-1	-	CSAVHGRRIFEQFF
TRBJ2-5	TRBD1	TRBV6-2/TRBV6-3	-	CASSSQGERFLEQYF
TRBJ2-5	-	TRBV5-1	-	CASSQPGFQETQYF
-	TRBD1	TRBV13	few	CASRLRGTEYEQYF
TRBJ1-2	TRBD1	TRBV27	-	CASSLGTGTGDGYTF
TRBJ2-3	-	TRBV7-9	-	CASSAISGTDTQYF
TRBJ2-3	TRBD2	TRBV7-9	-	CASSDLLAGALSTDTQYF
TRBJ2-1	TRBD2	TRBV15	few	CATSRDWGTSGGDLDNEQFF
TRBJ2-2	-	TRBV7-8	-	CASSKDQYTGELFF
TRBJ1-2	-	TRBV9	-	CASKNRVYGYTF
TRBJ2-3	TRBD1	TRBV5-1	-	CASSLVSGTGGPDTQYF
TRBJ1-2	-	TRBV5-1	-	CASSASGFNGYTF
TRBJ2-3	TRBD2	TRBV10-2	-	CASSDEGLAGETADTQYF
TRBJ1-2	-	TRBV5-1	once	CASSLDPGHEDYGYTF
TRBJ2-1	TRBD1	TRBV20-1	few	CSPGTGDNAQFF
TRBJ2-5	TRBD1	TRBV20-1	-	CSARVGQGESYNEQYF
TRBJ2-7	-	TRBV15	few	CATSRDAITYEQYF
TRBJ2-3	TRBD2	TRBV11-2	-	CASSERLASTDTQCF
TRBJ1-2	-	TRBV6-6	-	CTSTSNRDNYGYTF
TRBJ2-1	-	TRBV5-1	-	CASSLRRDVNEQFF
TRBJ2-2	TRBD2	TRBV4-3	-	CASSQGLGSGAPLTGELFF
TRBJ2-1	TRBD2	TRBV7-2	many	CASSTSGGLDEQFF
TRBJ2-1	-	TRBV4-3	few	CASSQGWIRGLENEQFF
TRBJ2-3	-	TRBV7-2	few	CASSLIYRETDTQYF
TRBJ2-7	-	TRBV29-1	-	CSVDAGRGVEQYF
TRBJ2-1	TRBD2	TRBV27	-	CASSLGEGRDEQFF